This T cell receptor beta chain appears in the sequencing data of a study of T cell responses to AZD1222 COVID-19 vaccine. Study-level findings and limits: Donors were largely white British and mainly female; clonal diversity was possibly underestimated.

Using immunoSEQ multiplex PCR, the repertoire was profiled, and TCRdb retains in-frame clones only, with some absent. This sample has 150,000 to 200,000 clones; approximately 91% occur once, and the top ten carry 1.5% to 2%. Turning to this clone: No antigen is known for it.

CDR3 length equals 16 residues. Germline values: CDR1 SGHTA, CDR2 FQGNSA. Germline trimming cut 8 bases from V and 10 bases from J; bases unmatched to any gene: 13. This material consisted of peripheral blood, taken on day 0 of AZD1222 vaccination. The clonotype originates from an adult in good health. The chain couples TRBV7-2 to TRBJ2-1; 14 nucleotides match TRBD2. The CDR3 here is CASGRDLTSGRGEQFF. CDR3 nucleotides: TGTGCCAGCGGCCGTGATTTGACTAGCGGGAGGGGGGAGCAGTTCTTC.